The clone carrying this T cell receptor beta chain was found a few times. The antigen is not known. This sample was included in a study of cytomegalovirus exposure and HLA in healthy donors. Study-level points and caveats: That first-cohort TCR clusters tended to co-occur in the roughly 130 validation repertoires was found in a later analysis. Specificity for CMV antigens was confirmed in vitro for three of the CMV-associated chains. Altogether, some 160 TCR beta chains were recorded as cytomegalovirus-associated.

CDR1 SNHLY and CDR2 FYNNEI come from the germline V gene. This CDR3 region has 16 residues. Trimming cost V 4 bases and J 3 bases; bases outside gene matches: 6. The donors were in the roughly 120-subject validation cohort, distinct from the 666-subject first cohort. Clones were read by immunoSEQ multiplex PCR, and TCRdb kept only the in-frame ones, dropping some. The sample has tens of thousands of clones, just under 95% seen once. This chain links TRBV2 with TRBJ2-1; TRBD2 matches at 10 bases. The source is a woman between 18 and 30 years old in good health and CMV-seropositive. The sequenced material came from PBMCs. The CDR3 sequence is CASSVQLAGRYNEQFF. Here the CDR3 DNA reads TGTGCCAGCAGTGTACAACTAGCGGGGCGCTACAATGAGCAGTTCTTC.